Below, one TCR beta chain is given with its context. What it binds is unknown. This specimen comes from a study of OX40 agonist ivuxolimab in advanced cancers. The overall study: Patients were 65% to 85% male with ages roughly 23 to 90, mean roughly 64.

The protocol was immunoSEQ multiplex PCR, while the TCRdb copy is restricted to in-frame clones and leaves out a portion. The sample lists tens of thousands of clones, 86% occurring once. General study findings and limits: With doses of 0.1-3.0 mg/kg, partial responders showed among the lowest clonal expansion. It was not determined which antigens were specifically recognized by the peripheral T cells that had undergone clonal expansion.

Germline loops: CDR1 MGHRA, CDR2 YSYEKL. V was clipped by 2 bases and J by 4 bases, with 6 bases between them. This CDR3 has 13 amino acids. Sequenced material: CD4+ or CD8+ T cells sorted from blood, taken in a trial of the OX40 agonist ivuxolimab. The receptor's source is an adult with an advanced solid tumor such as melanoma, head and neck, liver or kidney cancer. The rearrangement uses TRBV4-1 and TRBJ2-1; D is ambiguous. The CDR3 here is CASSQYQYNEQFF. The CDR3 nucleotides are TGCGCCAGCAGCCAATATCAGTACAATGAGCAGTTCTTC.